Each of the 25 T cell receptor beta chains below was sequenced from the same sample in a study of T cells in Graves' hyperthyroidism and ophthalmopathy. RNA transcripts served as the template for amplifying TCR beta CDR3 regions. The TCR CDR3 first-round RT-PCR relied on the HTBI primer set. TCRdb re-derived calls from the multiplex PCR reads in MiXCR, one entry per CDR3 protein. The sample lists 200,000 to 250,000 distinct CDR3 sequences; less than 20% were seen once. Specimen: blood. The receptor set was obtained from a woman in her 50s with Graves' hyperthyroidism.

This clonotype was seen just once. The V gene is TRBV7-8, the J gene TRBJ2-5, with TRBD1 identical over 7 bases. Per the germline V gene, CDR1 is SGHVS and CDR2 is FQNEAQ. V lost 5 bases, J lost 1 base, and 13 bases stayed unmatched. This CDR3 contains 17 residues. CDR3 loop: CASSRRGPVIVQETQYF. The DNA for the CDR3 is TGTGCCAGCAGCCGTAGGGGGCCAGTCATCGTCCAAGAGACCCAGTACTTC. Full variable domain (rest looked up from reference TRBV7-8 and TRBJ2-5): GAGVSQSPRYKVAKRGQDVALRCDPISGHVSLFWYQQALGQGPEFLTYFQNEAQLDKSGLPSDRFFAERPEGSVSTLKIQRTQQEDSAVYLCASSRRGPVIVQETQYFGPGTRLLVL.

At least ten counts were recorded for this clonotype. This chain connects TRBV28 to TRBJ2-1; D not certain. The CDR3 is 12 amino acids. V was shortened by 2 bases and J by 8 bases, with 7 bases between the two germline ends. Germline V lookup: CDR1 MDHEN, CDR2 SYDVKM. The CDR3 reads CASSLRFDEQFF. The CDR3 DNA reads as TGTGCCAGCAGTTTACGTTTCGATGAGCAGTTCTTC.

This clonotype was found many times. The V gene is TRBV12-3 or TRBV12-4, the J gene TRBJ2-5; 13 bases align to TRBD2. V lost 6 bases and J lost 9; bases outside the gene matches: 7. CDR3 length: 14 amino acids. The CDR3: CASSLKLAGGPQYF. CDR3 DNA sequence: TGTGCCAGCAGCCTCAAACTAGCGGGAGGGCCCCAGTACTTC.

This rearrangement joins TRBV20-1 to TRBJ2-5; D is possibly TRBD1 (6 bases). This CDR3 is built from 15 residues. CDR1 and CDR2 from the germline V gene are DFQATT and SNEGSKA (reference sequence). Trimming stripped 4 bases from V and 2 bases from J, with 17 bases between. The CDR3: CSAINRDIVQETQYF. The CDR3 nucleotides read TGCAGTGCTATCAACCGGGACATAGTACAAGAGACCCAGTACTTC.

This clonotype turned up a few times. V and J are TRBV10-3 and TRBJ2-7, with D unresolved. Per germline, CDR1 ENHRY and CDR2 SYGVKD. V lost 10 bases and J 3 bases, leaving 10 bases between the germline ends. The CDR3 is 11 residues long. CDR3 in amino acids: CATRNYYEQYF. The CDR3 DNA is TGTGCCACACGGAACTACTACGAGCAGTACTTC.

In its sample, this clonotype was seen many times. The CDR3 spells CAWSILAGVFEQFF. The CDR3 DNA sequence: TGTGCCTGGAGTATACTAGCGGGAGTTTTTGAGCAGTTCTTC. J is TRBJ2-1 and V is TRBV30; 11 nucleotides align to TRBD2. Germline trimming cut 2 bases from V and 9 bases from J; bases unmatched to any gene: 6. From germline, CDR1 is GTSNPN and CDR2 SVGIG (reference sequence). CDR3 length equals 14 residues. Looking up the rest from reference TRBV30 and TRBJ2-1 gives the full variable domain: SQTIHQWPATLVQPVGSPLSLECTVEGTSNPNLYWYRQAAGRGLQLLFYSVGIGQISSEVPQNLSASRPQDRQFILSSKKLLLSDSGFYLCAWSILAGVFEQFFGPGTRLTVL.

This clonotype was found a few times. The rearrangement joins TRBV5-1 to TRBJ1-2; no clear D. Trimming stripped 0 bases from V and 1 base from J, with 7 bases between. Germline values: CDR1 SGHRS, CDR2 YFSETQ. The CDR3 length is 14 residues. CDR3 loop: CASSLGPDNYGYTF. The CDR3 region has the DNA TGCGCCAGCAGCTTGGGCCCCGATAACTATGGCTACACCTTC.

The table lists this clonotype with a few counts. The chain joins TRBV19 to TRBJ1-2; no definite D call. V gave up 4 bases and J gave up 4 bases, with 19 bases separating them. Germline values: CDR1 LNHDA, CDR2 SQIVND (reference sequence). CDR3 length equals 16 residues. The CDR3 coding sequence is TGTGCCAGTAGTAGAATAATAGTCGGGTCCGCCTATGGCTACACCTTC. The encoded protein is CASSRIIVGSAYGYTF.

This clonotype was seen at least ten times. This CDR3 is CASSSPGQGAAEQYF. Written as DNA, the CDR3 is TGTGCCAGCAGTTCACCGGGACAGGGGGCCGCCGAGCAGTACTTC. V and J are TRBV12-3 or TRBV12-4 and TRBJ2-7; 12 bases agree with TRBD1. Trimming removed 4 bases from V and 6 bases from J; junction bases left unmatched: 7. The CDR3 loop spans 15 amino acids.

J is TRBJ1-2 and V is TRBV20-1, with D possibly being TRBD1 (5 bases). The length of the CDR3 is 14 residues. CDR1 and CDR2 (germline): DFQATT, SNEGSKA (reference sequence). V gave up 1 base and J gave up 3 bases, with 12 bases separating them. In DNA form, the CDR3 reads TGCAGTGCTAGAGTTGACGGCAGGGACTATGGCTACACCTTC. Amino acids: CSARVDGRDYGYTF.

The chain recombines TRBV30 with TRBJ2-5, with TRBD2 matching 10 bases. V lost 3 bases and J lost 2; bases outside the gene matches: 6. Looked up from germline, CDR1 is GTSNPN and CDR2 is SVGIG (reference sequence). This CDR3 comprises 15 residues. The CDR3 DNA sequence: TGTGCCTGGAGAGCGACTAGCGGGCTTCAAGAGACCCAGTACTTC. As protein: CAWRATSGLQETQYF.

Comment on this clonotype: A read error may explain this, as a much larger clone is one base away. The gene calls are TRBV7-2 and TRBJ2-1; 13 nucleotides agree with TRBD2. The assigned J gene may be wrong: the sequence end matches TRBJ2-7 better. The germline gives CDR1 SGHTA, CDR2 FQGNSA. The CDR3 contains 17 residues. CDR3 sequence: CASSSTSGRAFYNEQYF. CDR3 coding DNA: TGTGCCAGCAGCTCCACTAGCGGGAGGGCCTTCTACAATGAGCAGTACTTC.

This clonotype occurred many times. The J gene is TRBJ2-3, the V gene TRBV28; maybe TRBD2 (6 bases). This CDR3 is 17 amino acids long. Between the trimmed V and J ends, which lost 5 bases and 1 base, there was a span of 19 bases. The V gene's germline CDR1 is MDHEN and CDR2 SYDVKM. The CDR3 DNA follows: TGTGCCAGCAGTGCCCAGCTTCTAGCGAGGCGCACAGATACGCAGTATTTT. As protein: CASSAQLLARRTDTQYF.

The table lists this clonotype with a few counts. The chain carries TRBV12-5 and TRBJ1-1; 8 nucleotides align to TRBD1. Germline V gives CDR1 LGHNT, CDR2 FRNRAP. Trimming cost V 6 bases and J 2 bases; bases outside gene matches: 5. This CDR3 is built from 14 residues. Here the CDR3 reads CASGGTGRNTEAFF. The CDR3 DNA reads as TGTGCTAGTGGCGGGACAGGACGAAACACTGAAGCTTTCTTT.

At least ten counts were recorded for this clonotype. The J gene is TRBJ1-1, the V gene TRBV20-1; D remains ambiguous. The CDR3 consists of 14 residues. Germline V gene lookup returns CDR1 DFQATT and CDR2 SNEGSKA (reference sequence). Trimming took off 1 base at V and 1 base at J, with 10 bases between the two ends. CDR3 region: CSARAPAGNTEAFF. The CDR3, as DNA: TGCAGTGCTAGAGCCCCGGCGGGGAACACTGAAGCTTTCTTT.

In regard to this clonotype: A much larger clone sits a single nucleotide away, making a read error possible. The V call is TRBV19, the J call TRBJ1-1, with D unresolved. Between the trimmed V and J ends, which lost 3 bases and 6 bases, there was a span of 20 bases. Germline-derived CDR1 and CDR2 are LNHDA and SQIVND (reference sequence). The CDR3 is 16 residues long. In nucleotides, the CDR3 is TGTGCCAGTAGTATGGCCCGCGTTTCCCGGTGCCCTGAAGCTTTCTTT. It specifies CASSMARVSRCPEAFF.

There are a few counts of this clonotype. This rearrangement joins TRBV10-1 to TRBJ1-3; 7 bases are a match to TRBD1. The CDR3 spans 15 residues. The ends lost 8 bases at V and 1 base at J; junction bases unmatched: 8. Germline V gene lookup returns CDR1 WNHNN and CDR2 SYGVQD (reference sequence). The CDR3 nucleotides are TGCGCCAGCTCCGCTGACAGGGCGTCTGGAAACACCATATATTTT. Encoded protein: CASSADRASGNTIYF.

On this clonotype itself: Just one base apart from a much larger clone, this may be a read error. The V and J genes are TRBV3-1 and TRBJ2-7; D remains unclear. The J call may be faulty, since TRBJ2-1 better matches the DNA end. The length of the CDR3 is 16 residues. Germline lookup yields CDR1 LGHDT and CDR2 YNNKEL (reference sequence). In DNA, the CDR3 is TGTGCCAGCAGCCAAGAGTGGGGATATAGCTCCTACGAGCAGTTCTTC. Translating gives CASSQEWGYSSYEQFF.

V usage is TRBV28 and J usage is TRBJ1-1; TRBD1 matches 7 bases. V trimming: 6 bases; J trimming: 4 bases; junction bases outside the gene matches: 8. The CDR3 runs 14 residues. Germline assignment: CDR1 MDHEN and CDR2 SYDVKM. CDR3 nucleotide sequence: TGTGCCAGCAGACCATTACAGGGGAGCACTGAAGCTTTCTTT. Amino acid sequence: CASRPLQGSTEAFF.

This clonotype was detected many times. The chain links TRBV9 to TRBJ1-2, with unresolved D. The V end lost 7 bases, the J end lost 8 bases, and 24 bases lay between the germline ends. Germline CDR1 is SGDLS and CDR2 is YYNGEE. CDR3 size: 15 residues. The CDR3 sequence is CASGGPDGLLVGYTF. CDR3 coding DNA: TGTGCCAGCGGAGGACCCGACGGACTCCTAGTCGGCTACACCTTC.

A remark on this clonotype: A much larger clone lies a single base off, so this may be a read error. The chain joins TRBV19 to TRBJ1-2; D might be TRBD1 (5 bases). Germline V CDR1 and CDR2: LNHDA, SQIVND (reference sequence). This CDR3 region has 16 residues. The CDR3 DNA reads as TGTGCCAGTAGTGCAAATGGAAGGGGAGAGCACTATGACTACACCTTC. Protein: CASSANGRGEHYDYTF.

The sample holds many counts of this clonotype. This sequence joins TRBV20-1 and TRBJ2-2; no reliable D call. CDR1 is DFQATT, CDR2 SNEGSKA, per germline (reference sequence). The germline V and J ends were trimmed by 0 bases and 4 bases, with 15 bases remaining between them. The CDR3 covers 16 residues. The chain's CDR3 is CSARDWSREGTGELFF. In nucleotides, the CDR3 is TGCAGTGCTAGAGATTGGTCTAGGGAAGGCACCGGGGAGCTGTTTTTT.

This clonotype was detected a few times. This chain joins TRBV19 and TRBJ1-1; perhaps TRBD1 as D (5 bases). This CDR3 contains 13 residues. Trimming removed 6 bases at V and 5 bases at J, with 13 bases between. Germline V gives CDR1 LNHDA, CDR2 SQIVND (reference sequence). CDR3 sequence: CASREGRRTEAFF. The CDR3 DNA is TGTGCCAGTAGGGAGGGGCGTCGAACTGAAGCTTTCTTT.

This clonotype came up many times. This chain connects TRBV3-1 to TRBJ2-7, with D perhaps TRBD2 (5 bases). Germline V CDR1 and CDR2: LGHDT, YNNKEL (reference sequence). The germline V and J ends were trimmed by 8 bases and 0 bases, with 17 bases remaining between them. The CDR3 contains 15 residues. CDR3 DNA sequence: TGTGCCAGCGGACTCAAATTAGGGAACTCCTACGAGCAGTACTTC. It is translated as CASGLKLGNSYEQYF.

V and J are TRBV4-1 and TRBJ2-7; no clear D. Germline V gene sequence: CDR1 MGHRA, CDR2 YSYEKL. V lost 0 bases and J lost 3, with 6 bases in between. The CDR3 spans 13 residues. The CDR3 loop reads CASSQDNGYEQYF. In DNA, the CDR3 is TGCGCCAGCAGCCAAGATAATGGCTACGAGCAGTACTTC.